One and the same sample provided the 13 T cell receptor beta chains below, sequenced in a study of blood T cell repertoires in COVID-19. The assay was immunoSEQ multiplex PCR, and TCRdb's table has in-frame clones only and misses some. The profile covers under 550,000 clones, with approximately 90% appearing a single time and 0.65% to 1% taken by the ten largest. The specimen was peripheral blood. The receptors derive from a man between 18 and 35 years old with COVID-19, enrolled during active disease.

J is TRBJ1-2 and V is TRBV4-1; D is ambiguous. Trimming took 1 base from V and 4 from J, leaving 19 bases between them. This CDR3 has 17 residues. From germline, CDR1 is MGHRA and CDR2 YSYEKL. The CDR3 spells CASSQGSGSRSGYGYTF. The CDR3 nucleotides read TGCGCCAGCAGCCAAGGCAGTGGAAGTCGGTCGGGCTATGGCTACACCTTC.

The V and J genes are TRBV3-1 (or the pseudogene TRBV3-2) and TRBJ1-2; TRBD1 might be the D (6 bases). The CDR3 contains 14 residues. The V gene's germline CDR1 is LGHDT and CDR2 YNNKEL (reference sequence). The V end lost 5 bases, the J end lost 5 bases, and 15 bases lay between the germline ends. This CDR3 reads CASSETRGAYGYTF. CDR3 DNA sequence: TGTGCCAGCAGCGAAACCAGGGGCGCTTATGGCTACACCTTC.

CDR3 sequence (DNA): TGTGCCAGCAGCCAAGTCCGAGACAGCAATAATTCACCCCTCCACTTT. The encoded protein is CASSQVRDSNNSPLHF. V is TRBV4-2 and J is TRBJ1-6; a possible D gene is TRBD1 (5 bases). This CDR3 spans 16 amino acids. CDR1 is LGHNA and CDR2 is YNFKEQ in the germline V gene. V shed 1 base and J shed 5 bases, with 12 bases lying between them.

The chain joins TRBV5-1 to TRBJ1-1, with 8 bases matching TRBD1. Germline loops: CDR1 SGHRS, CDR2 YFSETQ. The CDR3 consists of 15 residues. V was clipped by 0 bases and J by 5 bases; unmatched bases: 6. For the CDR3, the DNA is TGCGCCAGCAGCTTGGTCGACAGGGGTGGAACTGAAGCTTTCTTT. Protein: CASSLVDRGGTEAFF.

This sequence joins TRBV6-5 and TRBJ2-2; 10 bases are a match to TRBD2. The CDR3 runs to 15 residues. V shed 6 bases, J shed 4 bases, and the junction held 5 bases outside the gene matches. The germline CDR1 and CDR2 sequences are MNHEY and SVGAGI. The chain's CDR3 is CASRAGLALTGELFF. DNA for the CDR3: TGTGCCAGCAGAGCGGGACTAGCGCTCACCGGGGAGCTGTTTTTT.

This rearrangement joins TRBV12-1 to TRBJ2-7; the DNA was not compared with TRBD2, the D call given in the table. TRBV12-1 counts as a pseudogene. This CDR3 contains 15 residues. CDR3 DNA: TGTGCCAGCAGCTCTGGTCTTGAGTGCTCCTACGAGCAGTACTTC. Its translation is CASSSGLECSYEQYF.

This chain links TRBV21-1 with TRBJ2-3; the DNA was not used to check the table's D call, TRBD1. TRBV21-1 is designated a pseudogene. The CDR3 runs to 15 residues. The CDR3 nucleotides are TGTGCCAGCAGCGCAGGGGGCGGTTTGACAGATACGCAGTATTTT. It encodes CASSAGGGLTDTQYF.

This chain uses TRBV6-5 with TRBJ2-1; maybe TRBD1 (5 bases). With 0 bases removed from V and 3 bases from J, the gap between germline ends came to 9 bases. The CDR3 has 15 residues. From germline, CDR1 is MNHEY and CDR2 SVGAGI. CDR3 residues: CASSYSGAYYNEQFF. CDR3 coding DNA: TGTGCCAGCAGTTACTCAGGGGCTTACTACAATGAGCAGTTCTTC.

This chain connects TRBV4-1 to TRBJ2-5; TRBD1 is a possible D gene (6 bases). The ends were cut back, 3 bases at V and 5 bases at J, with 16 bases in the middle. Germline V gene data show CDR1 as MGHRA and CDR2 as YSYEKL. The CDR3 sequence is 15 residues long. The CDR3 sequence is CASSHRTSGDETQYF. The CDR3 DNA reads as TGCGCCAGCAGCCACCGAACATCAGGGGACGAGACCCAGTACTTC.

The chain is built from TRBV7-9 and TRBJ1-4, with a possible D match to TRBD1 (6 bases). The CDR3 length is 15 residues. V lost 2 bases and J lost 4, with 11 bases in between. Germline V lookup: CDR1 SEHNR, CDR2 FQNEAQ (reference sequence). CDR3 sequence reads: CASSLQGLINEKLFF. The CDR3 nucleotides read TGTGCCAGCAGCTTACAGGGGTTGATTAATGAAAAACTGTTTTTT. Looking up the rest from reference TRBV7-9 and TRBJ1-4 gives the full variable domain: DTGVSQNPRHKITKRGQNVTFRCDPISEHNRLYWYRQTLGQGPEFLTYFQNEAQLEKSRLLSDRFSAERPKGSFSTLEIQRTEQGDSAMYLCASSLQGLINEKLFFGSGTQLSVL.

V is TRBV18 and J is TRBJ1-2; perhaps TRBD1 as D (6 bases). Germline-derived CDR1 and CDR2 are KGHSH and LQKENI. The CDR3 runs 15 residues. V shed 2 bases and J shed 3 bases, with 13 bases lying between them. DNA of the CDR3: TGTGCCAGCTCACCAGCACAGGGAACCCACTATGGCTACACCTTC. Its protein is CASSPAQGTHYGYTF.

The chain is built from TRBV19 and TRBJ1-2, with 9 bases fitting TRBD1. The V segment lost 6 bases and the J segment 8 bases; nucleotides outside the gene matches: 10. This CDR3 has 14 amino acids. CDR1 LNHDA and CDR2 SQIVND come from the germline V gene (reference sequence). Here the CDR3 DNA reads TGTGCCAGTAGCAACGGTGGGACAGGGAGGGGCTACACCTTC. It encodes CASSNGGTGRGYTF.

The chain couples TRBV2 to TRBJ1-2; D not resolved. V lost 6 bases and J lost 2, with 10 bases in between. The CDR3 contains 13 residues. Germline values: CDR1 SNHLY, CDR2 FYNNEI. CDR3 bases: TGTGCCAGCAGGAAGACACTCAACTATGGCTACACCTTC. Its protein product is CASRKTLNYGYTF.